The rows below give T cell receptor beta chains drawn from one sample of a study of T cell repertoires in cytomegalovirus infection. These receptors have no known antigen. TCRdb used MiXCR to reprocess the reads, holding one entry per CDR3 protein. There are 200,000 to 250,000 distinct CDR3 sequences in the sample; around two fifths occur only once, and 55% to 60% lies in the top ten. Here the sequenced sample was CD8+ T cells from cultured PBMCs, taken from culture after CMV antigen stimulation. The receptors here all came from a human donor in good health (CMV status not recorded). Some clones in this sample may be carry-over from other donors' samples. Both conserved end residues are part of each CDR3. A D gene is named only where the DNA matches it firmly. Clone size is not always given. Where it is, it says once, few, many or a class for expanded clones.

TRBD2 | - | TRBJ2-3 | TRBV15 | CATSRGRNGLAGITDTQYF | TGTGCCACCAGCAGAGGTAGGAACGGACTAGCAGGGATCACAGATACGCAGTATTTT
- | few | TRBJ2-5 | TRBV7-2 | CASSLMVRERGKEAQYF | TGTGCCAGCAGCTTAATGGTCCGGGAGAGGGGGAAAGAAGCCCAGTACTTC
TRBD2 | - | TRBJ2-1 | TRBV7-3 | CASSFSGGARNEQFF | TGTGCCAGCAGCTTTAGCGGGGGGGCCCGGAATGAGCAGTTCTTC
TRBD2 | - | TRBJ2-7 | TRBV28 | CASRWTSGRADEQYF | TGTGCCAGCAGGTGGACTAGCGGGAGGGCCGACGAGCAGTACTTC
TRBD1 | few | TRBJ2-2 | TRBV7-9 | CASNQAGTGGITGELFF | TGTGCCAGCAACCAAGCCGGGACAGGGGGTATCACCGGGGAGCTGTTTTTT
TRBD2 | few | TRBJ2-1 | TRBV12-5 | CASGPGGGPRDEQFF | TGTGCTAGTGGACCTGGGGGGGGTCCTCGGGATGAGCAGTTCTTC
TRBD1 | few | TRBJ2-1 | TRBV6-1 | CASSQDRAISSYNEQFF | TGTGCCAGCAGTCAGGACAGGGCTATTTCATCCTACAATGAGCAGTTCTTC
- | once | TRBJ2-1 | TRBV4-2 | CASSQEGDQRFF | TGTGCCAGCAGCCAAGAGGGGGATCAGCGGTTCTTC
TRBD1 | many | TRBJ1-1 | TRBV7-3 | CASSLQPSGQGARTEAFF | TGTGCCAGCAGCTTACAACCTAGCGGGCAGGGGGCGCGAACTGAAGCTTTCTTT
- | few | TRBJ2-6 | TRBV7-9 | CASSPPETGLSGANVLTF | TGTGCCAGCAGCCCCCCAGAGACAGGCCTCTCTGGGGCCAACGTCCTGACTTTC
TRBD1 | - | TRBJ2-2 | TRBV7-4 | CASSPGTGARTGELFF | TGTGCCAGCAGCCCCGGGACAGGGGCTAGGACCGGGGAGCTGTTTTTT
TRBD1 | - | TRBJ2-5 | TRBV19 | CASSMWTGDQETQYF | TGTGCCAGTAGTATGTGGACAGGGGACCAAGAGACCCAGTACTTC
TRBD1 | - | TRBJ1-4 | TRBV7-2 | CASSLGTANEKLFF | TGTGCCAGCAGCCTTGGGACAGCAAATGAAAAACTGTTTTTT
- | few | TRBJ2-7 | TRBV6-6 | CASSTPGTHEQYF | TGTGCCAGCAGTACCCCAGGGACCCACGAGCAGTACTTC
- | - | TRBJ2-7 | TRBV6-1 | CASKQGIEQYF | TGTGCCAGCAAGCAGGGGATCGAGCAGTACTTC
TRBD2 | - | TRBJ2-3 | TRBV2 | CASPSGTEKGTSGATSTDTQYF | TGTGCCAGCCCGTCGGGGACAGAGAAAGGGACTAGCGGGGCCACTAGCACAGATACGCAGTATTTT
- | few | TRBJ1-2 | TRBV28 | CASSPRTATYGYTF | TGTGCCAGCAGTCCAAGGACAGCTACCTATGGCTACACCTTC
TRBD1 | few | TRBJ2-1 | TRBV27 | CASSWGQGSRNEQFF | TGTGCCAGCAGTTGGGGACAGGGGAGCCGCAATGAGCAGTTCTTC
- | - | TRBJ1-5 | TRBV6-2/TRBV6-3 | CASTRDDSNQPQHF | TGTGCCAGCACCAGGGACGATAGCAATCAGCCCCAGCATTTT
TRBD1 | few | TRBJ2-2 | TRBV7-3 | CASSPRDRGHSGELFF | TGTGCCAGCAGCCCTCGGGACAGGGGGCATTCCGGGGAGCTGTTTTTT
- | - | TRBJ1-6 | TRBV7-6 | CASSSTGHDMGSPLHF | TGTGCCAGCAGCTCCACGGGCCATGATATGGGGTCACCCCTCCACTTT
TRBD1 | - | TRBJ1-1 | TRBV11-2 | CASSLRQGHTEAFF | TGTGCCAGCAGCCTTAGACAGGGGCACACTGAAGCTTTCTTT
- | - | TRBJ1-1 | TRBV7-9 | CASSPAGGGTEAFF | TGTGCCAGCAGCCCCGCCGGGGGCGGCACTGAAGCTTTCTTT
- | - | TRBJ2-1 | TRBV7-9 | CASSLLEQPYNEQFF | TGTGCCAGCAGCTTATTGGAACAACCTTACAATGAGCAGTTCTTC
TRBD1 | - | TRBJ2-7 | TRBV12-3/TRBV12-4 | CASRPAPDRVHEQYF | TGTGCCAGCAGACCAGCCCCGGACAGGGTCCACGAGCAGTACTTC
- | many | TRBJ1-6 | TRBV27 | CASSGGPMDSPLHF | TGTGCCAGCAGCGGGGGACCCATGGATTCACCCCTCCACTTT
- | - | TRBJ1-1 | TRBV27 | CASSLWGGLNTEAFF | TGTGCCAGCAGTTTATGGGGAGGTTTGAACACTGAAGCTTTCTTT
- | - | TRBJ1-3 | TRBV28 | CASSSFQEKHGNTIYF | TGTGCCAGCAGTTCTTTCCAGGAAAAACACGGAAACACCATATATTTT